These T cell receptor beta chains were read from a single sample in a study of shared clonotypes between healthy human individuals. Profiled with immunoSEQ multiplex PCR; TCRdb holds only in-frame clones, not every one. The table lists millions of clones, approximately 94% of them singletons. The sample consisted of naive CD8+ T cells sorted from blood. The receptors originated from a young man in good health. Both conserved end residues are part of each CDR3. Fields, in order: V gene, J gene, CDR3 protein.

>TRBV5-1|TRBJ2-1
CASSLNPSGGATEQFF
>TRBV7-6|TRBJ1-1
CASSPAFGAEAFF
>TRBV19|TRBJ2-7
CASSRTGTYEQYF
>TRBV4-1|TRBJ2-5
CASSPKPTSGGERETQYF
>TRBV10-1|TRBJ2-1
CASKIRGAACSYNEQFF
>TRBV28|TRBJ2-4
CASSPPGQGVYIQYF
>TRBV19|TRBJ2-7
CASSIAGDYSYQEQYF
>TRBV28|TRBJ2-5
CASGTGPGAQYF
>TRBV27|TRBJ2-1
CASSMGLADYNEQFF
>TRBV7-9|TRBJ1-4
CASRPHSLGTEKLFF
>TRBV7-2|TRBJ2-7
CASRDSGTYEQYF
>TRBV4-1|TRBJ1-2
CASSQDLTTTGTHYGYTF
>TRBV14|TRBJ2-7
CASSQGQGKYEQYF
>TRBV2|TRBJ2-5
CASRSSSAAVETQYF
>TRBV6-1|TRBJ2-7
CASSGPPGGWNYEQYF
>TRBV9|TRBJ2-1
CASSADRGYNEQFF
>TRBV27|TRBJ2-2
CASTPFSGSWAGELFF
>TRBV2|TRBJ1-1
CASSLSRATEAFF
>TRBV4-1|TRBJ2-1
CASSQDLSSYNEQFF
>TRBV6-1|TRBJ1-2
CASSEAGDLGYGYTF
>TRBV29-1|TRBJ2-7
CSVEDRGLGQYF
>TRBV7-9|TRBJ1-4
CASTPGWKNEKLFF
>TRBV5-4|TRBJ1-6
CASSVAPREASPLHF
>TRBV10-2|TRBJ2-5
CASRQTGAGGETKYF
>TRBV12-5|TRBJ2-1
CASGLPSGEGVYNEQFF
>TRBV7-2|TRBJ2-3
CASSRRTSAGDTQYF
>TRBV11-2|TRBJ1-5
CASSLDLDTGTQPQHF
>TRBV6-5|TRBJ1-5
CASTTGTDQPQHF
>TRBV4-1|TRBJ2-3
CASSPSNGRVGTDTQYF
>TRBV9|TRBJ2-3
CASSATGSDTQYF
>TRBV29-1|TRBJ2-2
CSVEDIEGTTGELFF
>TRBV7-9|TRBJ2-7
CASSRGRDSYEQYF
>TRBV6-5|TRBJ2-7
CASSYRDSLFYEQYF
>TRBV25-1|TRBJ1-1
CASRLQENTEAFF
>TRBV28|TRBJ1-2
CASQPWGTGGANYGYTF
>TRBV7-2|TRBJ1-2
CASSLGLRGSYGYTF